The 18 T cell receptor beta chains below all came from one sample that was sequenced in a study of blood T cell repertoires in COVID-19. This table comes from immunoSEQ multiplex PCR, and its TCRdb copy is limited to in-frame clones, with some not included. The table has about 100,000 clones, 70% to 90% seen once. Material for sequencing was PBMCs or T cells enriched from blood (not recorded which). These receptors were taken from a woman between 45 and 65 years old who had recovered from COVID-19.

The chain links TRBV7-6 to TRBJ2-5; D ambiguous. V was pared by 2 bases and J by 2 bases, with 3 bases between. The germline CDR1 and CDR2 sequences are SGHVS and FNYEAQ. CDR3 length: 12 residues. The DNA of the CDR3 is TGTGCCAGCAGCTTAACTCAAGAGACCCAGTACTTC. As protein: CASSLTQETQYF. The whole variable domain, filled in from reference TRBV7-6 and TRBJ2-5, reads GAGVSQSPRYKVTKRGQDVALRCDPISGHVSLYWYRQALGQGPEFLTYFNYEAQQDKSGLPNDRFSAERPEGSISTLTIQRTEQRDSAMYRCASSLTQETQYFGPGTRLLVL.

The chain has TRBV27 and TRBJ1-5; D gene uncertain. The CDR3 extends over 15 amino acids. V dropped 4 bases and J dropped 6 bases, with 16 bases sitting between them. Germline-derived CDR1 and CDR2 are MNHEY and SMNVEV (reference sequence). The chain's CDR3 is CASSSEASNRQPQHF. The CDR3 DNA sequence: TGTGCCAGCAGTTCTGAGGCATCAAATCGTCAGCCCCAGCATTTT.

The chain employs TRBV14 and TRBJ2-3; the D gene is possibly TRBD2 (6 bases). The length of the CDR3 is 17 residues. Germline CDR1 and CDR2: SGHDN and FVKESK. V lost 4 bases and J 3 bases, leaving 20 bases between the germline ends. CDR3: CASSPRRGSLETDTQYF. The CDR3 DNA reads TGTGCCAGCAGCCCTCGACGGGGGTCCTTGGAGACAGATACGCAGTATTTT.

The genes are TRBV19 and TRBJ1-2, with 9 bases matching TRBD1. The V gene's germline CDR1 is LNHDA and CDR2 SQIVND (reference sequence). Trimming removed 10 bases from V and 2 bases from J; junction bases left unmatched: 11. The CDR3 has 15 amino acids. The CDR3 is CATRGGQGKNYGYTF. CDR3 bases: TGTGCCACGAGAGGGGGACAGGGAAAAAACTATGGCTACACCTTC. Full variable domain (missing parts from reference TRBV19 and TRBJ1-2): DGGITQSPKYLFRKEGQNVTLSCEQNLNHDAMYWYRQDPGQGLRLIYYSQIVNDFQKGDIAEGYSVSREKKESFPLTVTSAQKNPTAFYLCATRGGQGKNYGYTFGSGTRLTVV.

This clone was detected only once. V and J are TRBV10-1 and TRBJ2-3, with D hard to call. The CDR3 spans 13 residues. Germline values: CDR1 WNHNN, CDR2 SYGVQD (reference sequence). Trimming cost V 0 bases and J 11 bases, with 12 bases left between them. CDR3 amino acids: CASSESTRLVQYF. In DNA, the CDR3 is TGCGCCAGCAGTGAGTCGACTCGGTTGGTGCAGTATTTT.

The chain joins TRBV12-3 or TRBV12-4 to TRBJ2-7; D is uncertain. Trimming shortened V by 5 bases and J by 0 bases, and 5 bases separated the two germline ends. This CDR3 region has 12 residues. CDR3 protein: CASSPSSYEQYF. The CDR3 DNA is TGTGCCAGCAGTCCGAGCTCCTACGAGCAGTACTTC.

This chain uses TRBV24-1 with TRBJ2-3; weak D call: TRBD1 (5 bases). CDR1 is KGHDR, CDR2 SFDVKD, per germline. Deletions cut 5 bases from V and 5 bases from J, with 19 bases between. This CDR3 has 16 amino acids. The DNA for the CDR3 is TGTGCCACCAGTGCGTGGGGCTTGAACGGTGGAGATACGCAGTATTTT. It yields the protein CATSAWGLNGGDTQYF.

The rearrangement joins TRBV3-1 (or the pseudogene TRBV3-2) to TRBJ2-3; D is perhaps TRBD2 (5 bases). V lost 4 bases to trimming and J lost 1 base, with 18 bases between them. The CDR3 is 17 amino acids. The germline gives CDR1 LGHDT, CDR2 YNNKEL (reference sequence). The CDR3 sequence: CASSPSRTTRGTDTQYF. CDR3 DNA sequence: TGTGCCAGCAGCCCATCACGGACCACTAGGGGCACAGATACGCAGTATTTT.

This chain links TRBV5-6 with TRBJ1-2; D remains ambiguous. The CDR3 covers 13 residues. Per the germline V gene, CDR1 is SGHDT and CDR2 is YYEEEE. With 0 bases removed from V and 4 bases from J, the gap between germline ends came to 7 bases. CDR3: CASSLGAGYGYTF. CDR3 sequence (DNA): TGTGCCAGCAGCTTGGGGGCGGGCTATGGCTACACCTTC.

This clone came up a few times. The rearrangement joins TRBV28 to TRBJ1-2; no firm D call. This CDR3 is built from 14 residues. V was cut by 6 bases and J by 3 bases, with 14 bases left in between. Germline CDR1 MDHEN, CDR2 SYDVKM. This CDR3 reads CASRKRVLDYGYTF. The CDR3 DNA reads TGTGCCAGCAGAAAGCGCGTTTTGGACTATGGCTACACCTTC.

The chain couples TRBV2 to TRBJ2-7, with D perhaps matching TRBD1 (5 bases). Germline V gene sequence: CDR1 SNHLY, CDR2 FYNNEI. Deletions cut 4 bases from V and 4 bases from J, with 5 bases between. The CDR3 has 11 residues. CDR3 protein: CASSGQYEQYF. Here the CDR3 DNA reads TGTGCCAGCAGTGGACAGTACGAGCAGTACTTC.

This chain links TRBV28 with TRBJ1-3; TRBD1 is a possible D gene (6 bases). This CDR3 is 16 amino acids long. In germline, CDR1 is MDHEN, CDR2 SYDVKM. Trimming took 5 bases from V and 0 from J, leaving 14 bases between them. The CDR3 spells CASSPPNRVSGNTIYF. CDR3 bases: TGTGCCAGCAGTCCGCCTAACAGGGTCTCTGGAAACACCATATATTTT.

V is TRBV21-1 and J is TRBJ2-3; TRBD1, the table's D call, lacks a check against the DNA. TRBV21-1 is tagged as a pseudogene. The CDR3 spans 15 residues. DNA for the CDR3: TGTGCCAGCAGCAAAGGGGGACAGTACACAGATACGCAGTATTTT. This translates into CASSKGGQYTDTQYF.

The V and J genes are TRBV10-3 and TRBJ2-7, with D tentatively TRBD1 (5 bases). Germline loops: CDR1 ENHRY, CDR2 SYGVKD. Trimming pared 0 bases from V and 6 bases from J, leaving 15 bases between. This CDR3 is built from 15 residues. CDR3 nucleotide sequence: TGTGCCATCAGTGAGTCTAGTAGGGGCTTGGGCGAGCAGTACTTC. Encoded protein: CAISESSRGLGEQYF.

CDR3 in amino acids: CASSRTGLSTDTQYF. CDR3 DNA sequence: TGTGCCAGCAGTAGGACTGGGCTTAGCACAGATACGCAGTATTTT. This chain uses TRBV2 with TRBJ2-3, with D possibly matching TRBD2 (5 bases). Trimming removed 5 bases from V and 0 bases from J, with 12 bases in between. CDR3 size: 15 residues. The germline gives CDR1 SNHLY, CDR2 FYNNEI. The entire variable domain, with the rest obtained from reference TRBV2 and TRBJ2-3, is as follows: EPEVTQTPSHQVTQMGQEVILRCVPISNHLYFYWYRQILGQKVEFLVSFYNNEISEKSEIFDDQFSVERPDGSNFTLKIRSTKLEDSAMYFCASSRTGLSTDTQYFGPGTRLTVL.

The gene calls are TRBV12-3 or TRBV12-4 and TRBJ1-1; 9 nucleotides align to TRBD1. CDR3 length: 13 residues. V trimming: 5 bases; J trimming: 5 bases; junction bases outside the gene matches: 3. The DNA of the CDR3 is TGTGCCAGCAGTAGACAGGGGGGAACTGAAGCTTTCTTT. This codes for CASSRQGGTEAFF.

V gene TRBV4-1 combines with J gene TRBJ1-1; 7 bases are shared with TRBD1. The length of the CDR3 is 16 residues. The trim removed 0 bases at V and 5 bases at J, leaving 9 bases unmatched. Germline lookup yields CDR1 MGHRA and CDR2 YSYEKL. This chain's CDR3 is CASSQDNGRGLTEAFF. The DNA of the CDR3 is TGCGCCAGCAGCCAAGATAACGGCAGGGGGTTAACTGAAGCTTTCTTT.

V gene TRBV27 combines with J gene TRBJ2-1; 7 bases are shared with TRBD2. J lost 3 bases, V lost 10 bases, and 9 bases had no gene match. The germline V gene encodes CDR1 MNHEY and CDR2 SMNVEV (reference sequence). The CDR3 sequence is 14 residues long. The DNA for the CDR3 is TGTGCCACCCGCCGGGGGGAAAACTACAATGAGCAGTTCTTC. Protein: CATRRGENYNEQFF.